This TCR beta chain emerged from a study of regulatory dendritic cells for organ transplantation. About the study: Day 6 dendritic cell cultures were stimulated with LPS.

V was pared by 9 bases and J by 7 bases, with 6 bases between. Germline loops: CDR1 SNHLY, CDR2 FYNNEI. This CDR3 is built from 9 residues. Allogeneic regulatory or mature dendritic cells were co-cultured for four to six days with CFSE-labeled sorted T cells at 1:10. Naive CD45RA+ and memory CD45RO+ CD4+ or CD8+ T cells were FACS-sorted. The method was immunoSEQ multiplex PCR; TCRdb's version includes in-frame clones alone and lacks a portion of them. This sample has approximately 12,000 clones, with around two thirds found just once. Whole-study findings and limits: Naive CD4+ and CD8+ repertoires were highly diverse; memory CD8+ was most oligoclonal.

Remarks on this clone: The antigen is not known.

The chain joins TRBV2 to TRBJ2-5; TRBD2 might be the D (6 bases). The receptor comes from a human donor in good health. The sample comprised naive CD8+ T cells from blood cultured with dendritic cells. As for subset: CD45RA+ naive T cells. The CDR3 loop reads CARGGTQYF. The CDR3 DNA follows: TGTGCCAGGGGGGGGACCCAGTACTTC.